Below, 4 T cell receptor beta chains from the same sample are listed, as sequenced in a study of identical twins (dated by TCRdb to between 2015 and 2016). The receptor library was made with 5' RACE. TCRdb records Illumina HiSeq 2000 as the sequencer. TCRdb handled the public reads itself, with Q25 trimming in fastp and clone calling in MiXCR, and kept productive beta chains. All rows with the same CDR3 protein become a single entry with the most common DNA and genes. Within this sample are 310,000 or so distinct CDR3 sequences, with just under 9.5% of them counted one time only. About 7.1% of the sample is held by the ten biggest clonotypes. These data were also reused for a study on yellow fever vaccine responses in identical twins.

Specimen: CD8+ T cells sorted from blood. The receptors originated from a woman aged 18-35 years in good health.

This clonotype has a count of ten or more. V and J are TRBV20-1 and TRBJ2-4; no definite D call. The CDR3 sequence is 17 residues long. The V and J ends lost 1 base and 0 bases respectively, with 16 bases between them. Germline CDR1 and CDR2: DFQATT and SNEGSKA (reference sequence). The CDR3 DNA follows: TGCAGTGCTAGAGGCTGGGTCCTACGCCTAGCCAAAAACATTCAGTACTTC. Residues: CSARGWVLRLAKNIQYF.

This clonotype has only a few counts. The chain combines TRBV7-9 with TRBJ2-7; D is unresolved. Germline CDR1 is SEHNR and CDR2 is FQNEAQ (reference sequence). The CDR3 length is 12 residues. The V and J ends lost 5 bases and 4 bases respectively, with 9 bases between them. CDR3 amino acids: CASSLAQYEQYF. CDR3 coding DNA: TGTGCCAGCAGCCTCGCCCAGTACGAGCAGTACTTC.

In its sample, this clonotype was seen many times. The gene calls are TRBV15 and TRBJ2-1; D not certain. CDR1 LNHNV and CDR2 YYDKDF come from the germline V gene (reference sequence). Trimming shortened V by 0 bases and J by 4 bases, and 22 bases separated the two germline ends. The CDR3 is made up of 19 amino acids. The CDR3 here is CATSRDSGRSKNLYNEQFF. The CDR3 DNA sequence: TGTGCCACCAGCAGAGATTCCGGACGGAGTAAGAACCTGTACAATGAGCAGTTCTTC.

In this sample, this clonotype turned up a few times. The chain carries TRBV7-2 and TRBJ2-1; D is uncertain. The CDR3 contains 13 residues. The germline V and J ends were trimmed by 2 bases and 7 bases, with 9 bases remaining between them. Looked up from germline, CDR1 is SGHTA and CDR2 is FQGNSA. CDR3 DNA sequence: TGTGCCAGCAGCTTACGGGTTAGGAATGAGCAGTTCTTC. Translation: CASSLRVRNEQFF.